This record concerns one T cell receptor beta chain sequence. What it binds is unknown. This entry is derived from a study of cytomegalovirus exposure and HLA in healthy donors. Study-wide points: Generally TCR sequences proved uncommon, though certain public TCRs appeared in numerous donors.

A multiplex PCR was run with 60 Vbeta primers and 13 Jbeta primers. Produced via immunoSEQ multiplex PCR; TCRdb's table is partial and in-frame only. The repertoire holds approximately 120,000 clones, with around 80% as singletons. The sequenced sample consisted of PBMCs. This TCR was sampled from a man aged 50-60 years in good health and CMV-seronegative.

The CDR3 DNA is TGTGCCAGTGGTAGCCCTAGCACAGATACGCAGTATTTT. Protein: CASGSPSTDTQYF. The chain uses TRBV7-3 and TRBJ2-3; no firm D call. V shed 9 bases and J shed 0 bases, with 10 bases lying between them. CDR1 and CDR2 (germline): SGHTA, FQGTGA. This CDR3 spans 13 amino acids.